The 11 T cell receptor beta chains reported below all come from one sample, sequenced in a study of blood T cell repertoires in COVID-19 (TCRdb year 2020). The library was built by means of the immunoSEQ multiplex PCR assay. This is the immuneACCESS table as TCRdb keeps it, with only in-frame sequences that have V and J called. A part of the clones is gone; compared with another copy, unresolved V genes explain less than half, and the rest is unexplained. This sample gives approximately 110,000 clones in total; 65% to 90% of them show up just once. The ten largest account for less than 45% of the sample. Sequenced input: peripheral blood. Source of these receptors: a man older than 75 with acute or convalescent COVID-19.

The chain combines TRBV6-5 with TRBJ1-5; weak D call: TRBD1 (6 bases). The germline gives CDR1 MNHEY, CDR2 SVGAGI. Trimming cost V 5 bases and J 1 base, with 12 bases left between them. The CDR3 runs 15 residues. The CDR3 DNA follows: TGTGCCAGCAGTCCGACAGGTTTCAGCAATCAGCCCCAGCATTTT. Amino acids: CASSPTGFSNQPQHF.

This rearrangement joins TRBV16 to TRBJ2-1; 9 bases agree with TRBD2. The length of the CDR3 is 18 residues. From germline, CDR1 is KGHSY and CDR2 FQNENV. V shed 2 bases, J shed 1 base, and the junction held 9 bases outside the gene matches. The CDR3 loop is CASSQRGLSGSSYNEQFF. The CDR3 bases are TGTGCCAGCAGCCAACGGGGGCTTAGCGGGAGTTCCTACAATGAGCAGTTCTTC.

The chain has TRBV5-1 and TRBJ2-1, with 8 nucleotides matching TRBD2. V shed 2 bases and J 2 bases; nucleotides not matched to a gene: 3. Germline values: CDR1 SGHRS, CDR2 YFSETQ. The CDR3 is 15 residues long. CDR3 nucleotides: TGCGCCAGCAGCTTAAGCGGGAGCACCTACAATGAGCAGTTCTTC. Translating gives CASSLSGSTYNEQFF.

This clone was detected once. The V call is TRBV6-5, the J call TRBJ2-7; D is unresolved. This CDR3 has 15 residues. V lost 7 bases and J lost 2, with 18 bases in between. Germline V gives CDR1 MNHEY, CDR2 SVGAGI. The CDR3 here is CASTLLSRNPYEQYF. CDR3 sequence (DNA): TGTGCCAGCACCCTTTTGAGCAGGAACCCCTACGAGCAGTACTTC.

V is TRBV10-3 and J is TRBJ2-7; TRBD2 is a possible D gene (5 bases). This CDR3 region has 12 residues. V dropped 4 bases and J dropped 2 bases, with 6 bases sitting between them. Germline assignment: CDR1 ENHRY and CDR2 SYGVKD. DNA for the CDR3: TGTGCCATCAGTGGAGGGCCCTACGAGCAGTACTTC. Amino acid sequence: CAISGGPYEQYF.

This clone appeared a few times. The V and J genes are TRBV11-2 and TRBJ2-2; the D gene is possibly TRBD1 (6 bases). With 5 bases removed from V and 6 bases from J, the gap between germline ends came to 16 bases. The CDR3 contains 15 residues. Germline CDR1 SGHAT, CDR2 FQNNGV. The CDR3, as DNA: TGTGCCAGCAGCCAGACAGGAAGAAGAGCCGGGGAGCTGTTTTTT. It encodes CASSQTGRRAGELFF. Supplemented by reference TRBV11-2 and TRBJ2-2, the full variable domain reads EAGVAQSPRYKIIEKRQSVAFWCNPISGHATLYWYQQILGQGPKLLIQFQNNGVVDDSQLPKDRFSAERLKGVDSTLKIQPAKLEDSAVYLCASSQTGRRAGELFFGEGSRLTVL.

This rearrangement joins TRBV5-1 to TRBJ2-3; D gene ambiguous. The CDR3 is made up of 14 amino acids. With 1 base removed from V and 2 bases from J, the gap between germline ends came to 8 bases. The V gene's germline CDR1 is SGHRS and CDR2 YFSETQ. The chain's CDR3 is CASSLFSNTDTQYF. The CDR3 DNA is TGCGCCAGCAGCTTGTTCAGTAACACAGATACGCAGTATTTT.

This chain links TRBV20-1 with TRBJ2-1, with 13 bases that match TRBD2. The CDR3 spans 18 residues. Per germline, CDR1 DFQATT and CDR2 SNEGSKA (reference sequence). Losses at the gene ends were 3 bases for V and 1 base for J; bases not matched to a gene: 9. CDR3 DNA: TGCAGTGCTAGTAGGACTAGCGGGAGCTCGGGATCCTACAATGAGCAGTTCTTC. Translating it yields CSASRTSGSSGSYNEQFF.

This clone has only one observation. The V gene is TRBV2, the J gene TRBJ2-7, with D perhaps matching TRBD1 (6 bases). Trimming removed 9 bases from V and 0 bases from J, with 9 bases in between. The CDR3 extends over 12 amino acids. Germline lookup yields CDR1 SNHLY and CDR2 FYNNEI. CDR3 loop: CASGQFSYEQYF. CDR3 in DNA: TGTGCCAGTGGACAGTTCTCCTACGAGCAGTACTTC. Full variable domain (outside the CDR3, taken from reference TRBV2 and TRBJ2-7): EPEVTQTPSHQVTQMGQEVILRCVPISNHLYFYWYRQILGQKVEFLVSFYNNEISEKSEIFDDQFSVERPDGSNFTLKIRSTKLEDSAMYFCASGQFSYEQYFGPGTRLTVT.

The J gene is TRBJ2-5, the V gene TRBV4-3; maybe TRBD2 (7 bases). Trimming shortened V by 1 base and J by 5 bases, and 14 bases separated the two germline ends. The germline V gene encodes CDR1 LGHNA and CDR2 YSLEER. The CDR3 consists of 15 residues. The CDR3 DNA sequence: TGCGCCAGCAGCCAAGGCAGGGGAGGGGTGGAGACCCAGTACTTC. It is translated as CASSQGRGGVETQYF.

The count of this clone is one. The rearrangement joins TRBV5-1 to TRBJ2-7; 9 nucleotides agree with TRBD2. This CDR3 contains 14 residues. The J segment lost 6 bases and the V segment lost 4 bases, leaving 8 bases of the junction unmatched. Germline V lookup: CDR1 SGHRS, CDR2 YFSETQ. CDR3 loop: CASSGLAGAGEQYF. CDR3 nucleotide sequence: TGCGCCAGCAGCGGTTTAGCGGGAGCAGGCGAGCAGTACTTC. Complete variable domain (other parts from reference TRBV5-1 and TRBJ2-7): KAGVTQTPRYLIKTRGQQVTLSCSPISGHRSVSWYQQTPGQGLQFLFEYFSETQRNKGNFPGRFSGRQFSNSRSEMNVSTLELGDSALYLCASSGLAGAGEQYFGPGTRLTVT.